The T cell receptor (beta chain) described here comes from a study of blood T cell repertoires in COVID-19. Study at large: Samples taken during acute and convalescent COVID-19 were collected in the United States, Italy and Spain. PBMCs, B-cell-depleted T cells, or T cells provided the cDNA or gDNA that made up the material.

V shed 2 bases and J 8 bases; nucleotides not matched to a gene: 9. Germline values: CDR1 MNHEY, CDR2 SVGAGI. This CDR3 region has 16 residues. Original processing methods: Reference gene primers were amplified, and this amplification served to estimate nucleated cell counts. Produced via immunoSEQ multiplex PCR; TCRdb's table is partial and in-frame only. The V and J calls and clone size come from that table; D and trimming were worked out from the DNA. Of about 120,000 clones in the sample, about 79% were seen once. This receptor was identified in a woman aged 80 or older with acute or convalescent COVID-19. Sequencing was carried out using peripheral blood. This rearrangement joins TRBV6-5 to TRBJ2-1; 10 bases match TRBD2. The CDR3 nucleotides read TGTGCCAGCAGTTACCAGCTAGCGGGAGTTGGCGATGAGCAGTTCTTC. It codes for CASSYQLAGVGDEQFF.